Here is one T cell receptor beta chain with its context. The entry originates in a study of prognosis after radiotherapy for stage I lung cancer. The CDR3 is made up of 14 amino acids. V was cut by 1 base and J by 4 bases, with 11 bases left in between. Germline CDR1 SGHNT, CDR2 YYREEE (reference sequence). Multiplex PCR, run in two rounds, amplified TCR beta CDR3 from genomic DNA. The authors ran first-round PCR with primers specific to each TRBV and TRBJ gene. MiXCR was run by TCRdb on the multiplex PCR reads, yielding one entry per CDR3 protein. The sample records 50,000 to 75,000 distinct CDR3 sequences, around 27% being singletons.

The sequence came from a donor aged 50 or older with non-small cell lung cancer. The V and J genes are TRBV5-4 and TRBJ1-1; no reliable D call. The sample in question was PBMCs, obtained before or after stereotactic body radiation therapy (not recorded which). CDR3 DNA: TGTGCCAGCAGCTTGTTCGGAGAAAGCACTGAAGCTTTCTTT. Amino acid sequence: CASSLFGESTEAFF.